This T cell receptor beta chain was profiled in a study of regulatory T cells in long-lasting Graves disease (dated by TCRdb to the early 2020s). For context, the study as a whole: In the newly diagnosed Graves' disease group, patients had been taking antithyroid drugs for less than 3 months. The study took place in China and was registered as a clinical trial. This study used TCR sequencing and RNA sequencing of peripheral blood to compare persistent Graves' disease patients against newly diagnosed Graves' disease patients. A total of some 35 samples underwent TCR sequencing, from about 13 patients with persistent Graves' disease and approximately 20 patients with newly diagnosed Graves' disease.

The library was made by multiplex PCR. For sequencing, an Illumina HiSeq 4000 was employed. iRepertoire HTBI primers and Arm-PCR amplification of CDR3 regions were used to construct TCR beta libraries. PCR products were gel purified before sequencing. As for how the authors treated the data: Gene usage analysis of CDR3 amino acid clonotypes relied on the 62 TRBV and more than twelve TRBJ segments identified across samples. COPE and FqMerger were used to merge the filtered high-quality paired reads into contigs. BLAST was used to align contigs to IMGT TRBV, TRBD and TRBJ reference genes, and CDR3 was defined according to IMGT. Highly expanded clones were defined as clonotypes with a frequency above 0.1%. Shannon entropy served as the measure of repertoire diversity, while the Gini coefficient captured V-J evenness. Public clonotypes were defined as clonotypes shared by more than one individual. The public reads were reanalyzed by TCRdb: fastp trimming at Q25, MiXCR alignment, in-frame beta chains only. Every distinct CDR3 protein forms one entry, paired with its most common genes and DNA. The authors' filters were not applied to this entry. Recorded for this sample are about 530,000 distinct CDR3 sequences; about 16% of them occurred a single time. 25% of the sample is in the top ten clones.

This clonotype has a handful of counts. What this receptor recognizes is not known. No much larger clone is present one base from it, and per-base qualities are unavailable. CDR1 and CDR2 are drawn from the germline V gene: MGHRA, YSYEKL. V trim: 3 bases; J trim: 4 bases; unmatched bases: 6. The CDR3 runs 15 amino acids, cysteine and phenylalanine included. The sequence is cut down to CDR3 DNA, 45 bases in frame from base 1. Paper-wide results and their limitations: Patients with persistent disease shared more public clonotypes (roughly 2,900) than newly diagnosed patients did (around 1,000). The authors acknowledged the small sample size as a limitation that may reduce accuracy. The study examined only peripheral blood because the primary lesion, thyroid tissue, could not be accessed. TRBV28, TRBJ1-2 and TRBJ2-5 were preferentially used in persistent disease, while TRBV20-1 and TRBJ2-1 were favored in newly diagnosed disease. Compared with newly diagnosed patients, persistent Graves' disease patients had lower TCR Shannon entropy and fewer highly expanded clones, which suggests clonal expansion. Sequencing and analysis were limited to the TCR beta chain.

The time point label, read with the paper, signifies: newly diagnosed GD, antithyroid drugs for less than 3 months. For both TCR sequencing and RNA sequencing, RNA was extracted from PBMCs in TRIzol. The diagnosis of Graves' disease was made according to American Thyroid Association guidelines. The patients came from an endocrinology department in Xi'an, China. Each patient gave roughly 8.4 milliliters of peripheral blood, collected in an EDTA anticoagulant tube. Ficoll Paque Plus density gradient separation was used to isolate PBMCs, and no additional T cell sorting was done. An Agilent 2100 Bioanalyzer and agarose gel were used to check RNA quality, while a NanoDrop 2000 measured RNA concentration. This sample was shared with a second study, whose subject was T cells in Graves' hyperthyroidism and ophthalmopathy. The second publication reports: Stable Graves' hyperthyroidism was defined as no progression to ophthalmopathy during 18 months of follow-up. Hyperthyroidism patients were newly diagnosed, with disease duration under 2 months, and aged 18 to 65 years. Exclusion was applied to patients with uncontrolled infections, other autoimmune diseases, pregnancy or lactation. Clinical symptoms, serum thyroxine and TRAb, thyroid ultrasound, and orbital computed tomography formed the basis for the diagnoses. The first round of RT-PCR for the TCR CDR3 was performed with the HTBI primer set and the Qiagen OneStep RT-PCR kit. Blood samples also contained most of the expanded thyroid clonotypes (frequency above 0.001), which suggests that blood repertoires may reflect thyroid immune responses. In cross-validation, a model built on a 13 V-J signature told ophthalmopathy apart from stable hyperthyroidism with 85% to 90% sensitivity and approximately 84% specificity, and in testing the same model reached 80%/75%. In validation, progression to ophthalmopathy was predicted by the model with roughly 69% sensitivity and under 85% specificity, a median of 6.5 months before onset. TCR V-J signatures able to tell the groups apart were searched for in a discovery cohort of 95 to 100 patients, of whom 40 to 45 had Graves' ophthalmopathy and around 56 had stable Graves' hyperthyroidism. Prospective prediction of ophthalmopathy was tested in an independent validation cohort consisting of 18 to 20 hyperthyroidism patients and around 17 patients who later progressed to ophthalmopathy. For training and testing, the 95 to 100 patients in the discovery cohort were randomly divided in a 7:3 ratio. In addition, the study compared T-cell repertoires in thyroid tissue and in blood from several Graves' hyperthyroidism patients. Following sampling, methimazole starting at 30 mg daily was given to hyperthyroidism patients, and high-dose intravenous methylprednisolone was given to ophthalmopathy patients. A second multiplex PCR round built the libraries, followed by size selection and purification. Sequencing of the libraries was done on an Illumina HiSeq2000 using paired-end 100 bp reads. SOAPnuke was used to process the raw data, with reads discarded if the reads contained adapters or uncalled bases, had a mean Phred below 15, or lacked an exact constant-primer or identifier match. COPE v1.2.5 was used to merge high-quality paired reads, and clonotypes were defined as unique nucleotide sequences. Clonotypes were aligned to IMGT TRBV, TRBD and TRBJ reference segments using MiTCR v1.1. The analysis was restricted to V-J combinations with a frequency above 0.0001, which together covered 99.2% of the repertoires. A TCS score was defined as the ratio of F50 (clonal expansion) to E x V (chaos), with BLOSUM62-based TCRdist applied between CDR3 peptides within each V-J. Welch's t-statistics and random forest reduced around 550 V-J features to 10 to 15, which were used in a naive Bayes classifier (R e1071). No statistical method was used to set the sample size in advance, and investigators knew the group allocation. TCR Vbeta CDR3 sequencing of 120 to 150 peripheral blood samples (roughly 43 ophthalmopathy, 70 to 85 hyperthyroidism and roughly 17 progressor patients) is reported in the paper.

The sample in question was peripheral blood mononuclear cells (PBMCs), obtained at new diagnosis, from a patient treated with antithyroid drugs. The chain joins TRBV4-1 to TRBJ2-7, and 10 junction bases match TRBD1. This TCR was sampled from a woman aged 35-65 years with Graves disease. Donor details come from another sample of the same person, matched by shared clones. CDR3 sequence: CASSHPGQGTYEQYF. The nucleotide sequence is TGCGCCAGCAGCCATCCGGGACAGGGGACGTACGAGCAGTACTTC.